The present T cell receptor (beta chain) was sequenced within a study of Ad26.COV2.S vaccination and SARS-CoV-2 variants. Study information: Sample donor was a member of the COV1001 Ad26.COV2.S trial arm. Recipients of Ad26.COV2.S got it intramuscularly, once or twice 56 days apart.

This clone was recorded at least ten times. Its antigen is currently unknown. Trimming removed 4 bases at V and 6 bases at J, with 6 bases between. The germline V gene encodes CDR1 PRHDT and CDR2 FYEKMQ (reference sequence). The CDR3 has 12 residues. The table came from immunoSEQ multiplex PCR; TCRdb's copy has only in-frame clones and leaves some out. The data contain around 320,000 clones, around four fifths of them singletons. Indicated treatment: over 15 received Ad26.COV2.S at low or high dose, single or two shots; five or six received placebo; per-sample allocation not given. Sampling occurred on day 63 after the first vaccine or placebo injection. Broader study findings: It was vaccine recipients, not placebo recipients, who had the higher spike-specific TCR breadth.

The genes are TRBV13 and TRBJ2-2; perhaps TRBD2 as D (5 bases). This sequence was found in a person between 18 and 65 years old who received the Ad26.COV2.S COVID-19 vaccine or a placebo. The input for sequencing was peripheral blood, taken in a trial of Ad26.COV2.S vaccine versus placebo. The CDR3 sequence is CASSSSPGELFF. The CDR3 nucleotides read TGTGCCAGCAGCTCTAGCCCCGGGGAGCTGTTTTTT. Looking up the rest from reference TRBV13 and TRBJ2-2 gives the full variable domain: AAGVIQSPRHLIKEKRETATLKCYPIPRHDTVYWYQQGPGQDPQFLISFYEKMQSDKGSIPDRFSAQQFSDYHSELNMSSLELGDSALYFCASSSSPGELFFGEGSRLTVL.